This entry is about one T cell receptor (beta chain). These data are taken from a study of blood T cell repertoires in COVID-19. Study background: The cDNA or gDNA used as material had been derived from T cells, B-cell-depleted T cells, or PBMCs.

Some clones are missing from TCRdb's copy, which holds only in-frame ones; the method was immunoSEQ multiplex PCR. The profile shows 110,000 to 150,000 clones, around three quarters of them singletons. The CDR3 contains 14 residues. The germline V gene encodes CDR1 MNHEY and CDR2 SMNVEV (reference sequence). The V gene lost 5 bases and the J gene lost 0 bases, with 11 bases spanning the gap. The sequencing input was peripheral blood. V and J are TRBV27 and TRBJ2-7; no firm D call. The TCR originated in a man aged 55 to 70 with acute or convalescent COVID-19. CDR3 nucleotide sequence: TGTGCCAGCAGTATCGCTAGGAGCTCCTACGAGCAGTACTTC. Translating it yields CASSIARSSYEQYF.